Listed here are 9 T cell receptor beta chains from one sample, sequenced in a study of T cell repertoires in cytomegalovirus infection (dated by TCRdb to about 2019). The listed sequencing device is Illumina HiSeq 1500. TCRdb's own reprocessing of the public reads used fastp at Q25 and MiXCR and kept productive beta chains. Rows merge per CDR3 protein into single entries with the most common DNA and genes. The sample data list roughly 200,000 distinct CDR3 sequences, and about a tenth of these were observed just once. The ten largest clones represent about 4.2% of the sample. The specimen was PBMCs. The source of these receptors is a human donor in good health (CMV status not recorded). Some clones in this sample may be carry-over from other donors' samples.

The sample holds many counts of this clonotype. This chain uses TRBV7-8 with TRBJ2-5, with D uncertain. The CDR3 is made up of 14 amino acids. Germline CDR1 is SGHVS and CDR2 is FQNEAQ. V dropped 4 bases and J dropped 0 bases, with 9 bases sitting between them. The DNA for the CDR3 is TGTGCCAGCAGCTCGACGGCGTACCAAGAGACCCAGTACTTC. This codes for CASSSTAYQETQYF.

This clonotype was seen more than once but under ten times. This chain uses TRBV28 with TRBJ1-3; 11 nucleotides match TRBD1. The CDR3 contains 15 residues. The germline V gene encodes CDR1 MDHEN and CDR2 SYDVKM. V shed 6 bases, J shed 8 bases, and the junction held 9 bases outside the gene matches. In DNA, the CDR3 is TGTGCCAGCAGCCCCAGGGGGGACAGGGGGTACACCATATATTTT. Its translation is CASSPRGDRGYTIYF.

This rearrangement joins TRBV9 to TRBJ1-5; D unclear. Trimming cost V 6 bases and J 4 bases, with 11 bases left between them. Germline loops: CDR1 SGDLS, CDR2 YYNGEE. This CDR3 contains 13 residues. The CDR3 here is CASILRRNQPQHF. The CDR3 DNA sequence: TGTGCCAGCATCCTACGAAGAAATCAGCCCCAGCATTTT.

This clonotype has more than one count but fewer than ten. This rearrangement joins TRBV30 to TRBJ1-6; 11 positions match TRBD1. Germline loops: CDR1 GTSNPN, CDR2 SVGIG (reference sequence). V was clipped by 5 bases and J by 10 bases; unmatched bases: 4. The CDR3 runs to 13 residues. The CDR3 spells CAWARTGGSPLHF. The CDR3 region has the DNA TGTGCCTGGGCCCGGACAGGGGGCTCACCCCTCCACTTT.

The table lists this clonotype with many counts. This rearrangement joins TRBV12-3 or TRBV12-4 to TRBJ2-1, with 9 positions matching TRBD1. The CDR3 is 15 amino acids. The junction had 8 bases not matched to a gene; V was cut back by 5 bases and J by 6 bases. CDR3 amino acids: CASSHLQGAVNEQFF. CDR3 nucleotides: TGTGCCAGCAGTCACCTACAGGGGGCTGTCAATGAGCAGTTCTTC.

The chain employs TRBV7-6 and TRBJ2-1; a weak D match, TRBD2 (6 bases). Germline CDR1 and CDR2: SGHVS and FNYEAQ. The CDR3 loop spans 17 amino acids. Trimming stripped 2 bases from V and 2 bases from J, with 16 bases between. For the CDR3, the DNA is TGTGCCAGCAGCTTAATACACATCCGGGAGACCTACAATGAGCAGTTCTTC. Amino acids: CASSLIHIRETYNEQFF. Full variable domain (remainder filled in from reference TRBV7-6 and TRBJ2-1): GAGVSQSPRYKVTKRGQDVALRCDPISGHVSLYWYRQALGQGPEFLTYFNYEAQQDKSGLPNDRFSAERPEGSISTLTIQRTEQRDSAMYRCASSLIHIRETYNEQFFGPGTRLTVL.

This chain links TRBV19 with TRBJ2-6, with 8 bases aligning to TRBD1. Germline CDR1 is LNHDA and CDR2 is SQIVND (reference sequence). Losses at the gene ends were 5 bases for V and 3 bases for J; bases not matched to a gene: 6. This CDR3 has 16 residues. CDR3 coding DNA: TGTGCCAGTAGTTCAAGCAGGGGGCATGGGGCCAACGTCCTGACTTTC. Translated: CASSSSRGHGANVLTF.

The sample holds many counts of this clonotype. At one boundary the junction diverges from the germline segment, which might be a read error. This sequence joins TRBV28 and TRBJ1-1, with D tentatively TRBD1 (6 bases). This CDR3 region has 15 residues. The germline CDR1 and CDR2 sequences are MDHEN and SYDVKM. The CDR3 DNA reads TGCGCGAGCGGGGGGGCAGGGCAAAGCAACACTGAAGCTTTCTTT. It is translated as CASGGAGQSNTEAFF.

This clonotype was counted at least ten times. CDR3 amino acids: CASSFQAGGGLYNEQFF. In nucleotides, the CDR3 is TGTGCCAGCAGTTTTCAAGCTGGAGGGGGGCTCTACAATGAGCAGTTCTTC. This chain connects TRBV27 to TRBJ2-1; D may correspond to TRBD1 or TRBD2 (6 bases each). V was pared by 3 bases and J by 3 bases, with 18 bases between. The CDR3 is 17 amino acids. Germline assignment: CDR1 MNHEY and CDR2 SMNVEV (reference sequence).